The next 7 T cell receptor beta chains were all read from a single sample in a study of cytomegalovirus exposure and HLA in healthy donors. Assay used: immunoSEQ multiplex PCR; TCRdb lists only in-frame clones, some missing. The repertoire holds around 120,000 clones, with over 75% as singletons. The sequenced material came from PBMCs. These receptor sequences come from a woman aged 18 to 35 in good health and CMV-seropositive.

This rearrangement joins TRBV27 to TRBJ2-7, with D possibly matching TRBD2 (5 bases). The V end lost 2 bases, the J end lost 0 bases, and 8 bases lay between the germline ends. The CDR3 runs to 14 residues. Germline V gene data show CDR1 as MNHEY and CDR2 as SMNVEV (reference sequence). The CDR3 region has the DNA TGTGCCAGCAGTTTAGGAGGTTTCTCCTACGAGCAGTACTTC. It translates to CASSLGGFSYEQYF.

V usage is TRBV4-3 and J usage is TRBJ1-2; 9 bases line up with TRBD1. CDR3 length equals 13 residues. The ends lost 3 bases at V and 7 bases at J; junction bases unmatched: 3. Germline CDR1 reads LGHNA; CDR2 reads YSLEER. CDR3 in amino acids: CASSQGQGRGYTF. Written as DNA, the CDR3 is TGCGCCAGCAGCCAGGGACAGGGCCGTGGCTACACCTTC.

The chain joins TRBV7-9 to TRBJ1-1; 8 bases match TRBD1. Germline CDR1 reads SEHNR; CDR2 reads FQNEAQ (reference sequence). The CDR3 runs to 15 residues. Trimming at V came to 6 bases and at J to 1 base, leaving 7 bases not matched to a gene. CDR3 protein: CASSPPGTGNTEAFF. As DNA, the CDR3 is TGTGCCAGCAGTCCACCCGGGACAGGGAACACTGAAGCTTTCTTT.

The chain is built from TRBV15 and TRBJ2-7, with D tentatively TRBD2 (6 bases). The germline CDR1 and CDR2 sequences are LNHNV and YYDKDF (reference sequence). The V and J ends lost 0 bases and 2 bases respectively, with 17 bases between them. The CDR3 sequence is 17 residues long. The CDR3 nucleotides are TGTGCCACCAGCAGAGATTCGAGCGGCCCGGGGGCCTACGAGCAGTACTTC. Its translation is CATSRDSSGPGAYEQYF. Drawing the rest from reference TRBV15 and TRBJ2-7, the complete variable domain is DAMVIQNPRYQVTQFGKPVTLSCSQTLNHNVMYWYQQKSSQAPKLLFHYYDKDFNNEADTPDNFQSRRPNTSFCFLDIRSPGLGDTAMYLCATSRDSSGPGAYEQYFGPGTRLTVT.

This clone was recorded only once. The CDR3 loop reads CASSHAGTDGYTF. The CDR3 DNA follows: TGCGCCAGCAGCCATGCCGGGACAGATGGCTACACCTTC. The V gene is TRBV4-1, the J gene TRBJ1-2; 7 bases are a match to TRBD1. V gave up 3 bases and J gave up 6 bases; unmatched junction bases: 4. The CDR3 is made up of 13 amino acids. Germline CDR1 is MGHRA and CDR2 is YSYEKL.

The J gene is TRBJ1-1, the V gene TRBV19; 8 positions agree with TRBD1. The V segment lost 6 bases and the J segment 5 bases; nucleotides outside the gene matches: 8. Germline V gives CDR1 LNHDA, CDR2 SQIVND (reference sequence). CDR3 size: 14 residues. CDR3 amino acids: CASRKTGVRTEAFF. The DNA of the CDR3 is TGTGCCAGTAGAAAGACAGGGGTGAGGACTGAAGCTTTCTTT. The full variable domain, with the rest looked up from reference TRBV19 and TRBJ1-1, is DGGITQSPKYLFRKEGQNVTLSCEQNLNHDAMYWYRQDPGQGLRLIYYSQIVNDFQKGDIAEGYSVSREKKESFPLTVTSAQKNPTAFYLCASRKTGVRTEAFFGQGTRLTVV.

V usage is TRBV4-2 and J usage is TRBJ1-5; D may be TRBD1 (5 bases). The CDR3 totals 16 residues. V shed 4 bases and J shed 3 bases, with 16 bases lying between them. Germline assignment: CDR1 LGHNA and CDR2 YNFKEQ. CDR3 DNA sequence: TGTGCCAGCAGCCCGCGACAGTATGGGGTCAATCAGCCCCAGCATTTT. This sequence encodes CASSPRQYGVNQPQHF.